A single sample is the source of the 8 T cell receptor beta chains below, sequenced in a study of blood T cell repertoires in COVID-19. TCRdb keeps only in-frame clones here, not all; method: immunoSEQ multiplex PCR. Of a few hundred thousand clones in the sample, approximately 80% were seen once. The sample consisted of peripheral blood. Receptors were obtained from a woman aged 45-59 years with acute or convalescent COVID-19.

This clone came up once. This sequence joins TRBV13 and TRBJ2-7; 15 nucleotides match TRBD2. The CDR3 is made up of 14 amino acids. The V segment lost 0 bases and the J segment 11 bases; nucleotides outside the gene matches: 2. Germline assignment: CDR1 PRHDT and CDR2 FYEKMQ (reference sequence). CDR3 sequence (DNA): TGTGCCAGCAGCTTAGGGGGGACTAGCGGGAGGAAGTACTTC. Its protein is CASSLGGTSGRKYF.

The CDR3 protein is CASSLMGQGEPLHF. CDR3 nucleotides: TGTGCCAGCAGCCTGATGGGGCAGGGTGAACCCCTCCACTTT. The chain is built from TRBV7-3 and TRBJ1-6; possible D gene TRBD1, 5 bases. Per the germline V gene, CDR1 is SGHTA and CDR2 is FQGTGA. CDR3 length equals 14 residues. V was cut by 5 bases and J by 12 bases, with 17 bases left in between.

The chain combines TRBV2 with TRBJ1-5; tentatively, D is TRBD1 (6 bases). V was shortened by 6 bases and J by 0 bases, with 12 bases between the two germline ends. This CDR3 is built from 15 residues. The germline V gene encodes CDR1 SNHLY and CDR2 FYNNEI. The CDR3 is CASSDRTYSNQPQHF. CDR3 coding DNA: TGTGCCAGCAGCGACAGGACTTATAGCAATCAGCCCCAGCATTTT. Filled out from reference TRBV2 and TRBJ1-5, the complete variable domain reads EPEVTQTPSHQVTQMGQEVILRCVPISNHLYFYWYRQILGQKVEFLVSFYNNEISEKSEIFDDQFSVERPDGSNFTLKIRSTKLEDSAMYFCASSDRTYSNQPQHFGDGTRLSIL.

The rearrangement links TRBV6-5 to TRBJ2-2, with a weak D call TRBD2 (6 bases). The germline V gene encodes CDR1 MNHEY and CDR2 SVGAGI. Trimming shortened V by 4 bases and J by 1 base, and 13 bases separated the two germline ends. The CDR3 length is 16 residues. The CDR3 sequence: CASSSPGGENTGELFF. The CDR3 DNA follows: TGTGCCAGCAGTTCACCCGGAGGGGAGAACACCGGGGAGCTGTTTTTT.

This clone has only one observation. The chain employs TRBV3-1 (or the pseudogene TRBV3-2) and TRBJ1-1; TRBD1 is a possible D gene (6 bases). Per the germline V gene, CDR1 is LGHDT and CDR2 is YNNKEL (reference sequence). Trimming took 4 bases from V and 1 from J, leaving 10 bases between them. The CDR3 totals 14 residues. This CDR3 is CASSRTRGNTEAFF. CDR3 DNA: TGTGCCAGCAGCCGAACCAGGGGGAACACTGAAGCTTTCTTT.

This clone came up a few times. The CDR3 DNA is TGCGCCAGCAGCCCCGGACAGGGGGCGAGGATGAACACTGAAGCTTTCTTT. Its translation: CASSPGQGARMNTEAFF. The chain combines TRBV5-1 with TRBJ1-1; 11 nucleotides match TRBD1. Per germline, CDR1 SGHRS and CDR2 YFSETQ. The CDR3 is 17 residues long. V lost 4 bases and J lost 0; bases outside the gene matches: 8. Looking up the rest from reference TRBV5-1 and TRBJ1-1 gives the full variable domain: KAGVTQTPRYLIKTRGQQVTLSCSPISGHRSVSWYQQTPGQGLQFLFEYFSETQRNKGNFPGRFSGRQFSNSRSEMNVSTLELGDSALYLCASSPGQGARMNTEAFFGQGTRLTVV.

The CDR3 region is CASRDSYEQYF. Written as DNA, the CDR3 is TGTGCCAGCAGGGACAGTTACGAGCAGTACTTC. V usage is TRBV6-5 and J usage is TRBJ2-7; perhaps TRBD1 as D (6 bases). The length of the CDR3 is 11 residues. Germline V gene data show CDR1 as MNHEY and CDR2 as SVGAGI. V was trimmed by 6 bases and J by 4 bases, leaving 7 bases between them.

The chain carries TRBV30 and TRBJ2-7; no clear D. The CDR3 totals 11 residues. Germline CDR1 and CDR2: GTSNPN and SVGIG (reference sequence). The V end lost 6 bases, the J end lost 2 bases, and 8 bases lay between the germline ends. CDR3 residues: CACTKAYEQYF. Written as DNA, the CDR3 is TGTGCCTGCACAAAAGCCTACGAGCAGTACTTC.